One sample yielded the 22 T cell receptor beta chains listed below, sequenced in a study of tumor-infiltrating lymphocytes in primary liver carcinoma. A constant-region primer primed TCR beta cDNA synthesis from 400 to 600 ng of total RNA. Employing slightly modified ARM-PCR, three nested multiplex PCR rounds were run, and these gave rise to the TCR beta libraries. The first two PCR rounds, nine to ten cycles each, used TRBV1-TRBV30 forward primers and a C-beta reverse primer. Each CDR3 protein is one row after TCRdb ran MiXCR on the multiplex PCR reads. Here the sample spans about 200,000 distinct CDR3 sequences, approximately 64% being singletons. Unsorted whole blood supplied the blood RNA, and germline DNA was isolated too. Sequencing was carried out using peripheral blood. These receptors were collected from an older woman with primary liver carcinoma and hepatitis B virus infection.

This clonotype is a singleton in its sample. A junction boundary mismatches the germline segment, possibly from a read error. This chain links TRBV11-1 with TRBJ2-7; 7 nucleotides align to TRBD2. This CDR3 has 14 amino acids. CDR1 and CDR2 (germline): SGHAT, FQDESV (reference sequence). The CDR3 DNA follows: TGTGCCGGCAGCAACCTCGGGACTAACTGCGAGCAGTACTTC. As protein: CAGSNLGTNCEQYF.

Comment on this clonotype: One end of the junction is discordant with germline, which a read error may explain. The V and J genes are TRBV4-1 and TRBJ2-7; D might be TRBD2 (6 bases). The CDR3 sequence is 17 residues long. CDR1 MGHRA and CDR2 YSYEKL come from the germline V gene. Here the CDR3 DNA reads TGCGCCAGTAGCCAAGACCTAGGTTACAAGGGACTCTACGAGCAGTACTTC. Translation: CASSQDLGYKGLYEQYF.

Comment on this clonotype: With a much larger clone just one base away, this may be a read error. The chain uses TRBV5-4 and TRBJ2-2; unclear D gene. The CDR3 sequence is 17 residues long. Per the germline V gene, CDR1 is SGHNT and CDR2 is YYREEE (reference sequence). The CDR3 protein is CDSSSAARTGNTGELFF. CDR3 DNA: TGTGACAGCAGTTCGGCCGCGCGGACGGGGAACACCGGGGAGCTGTTTTTT.

V gene TRBV19 combines with J gene TRBJ1-5; TRBD1 aligns across 10 bases. This CDR3 is built from 16 residues. Germline assignment: CDR1 LNHDA and CDR2 SQIVND (reference sequence). V lost 8 bases and J lost 3; bases outside the gene matches: 10. Here the CDR3 DNA reads TGTGCCAGTCAACACCCTGGACAGGGGGACAATCAGCCCCAGCATTTT. It is translated as CASQHPGQGDNQPQHF.

This clonotype was detected ten times or more. J is TRBJ1-1 and V is TRBV6-1, with TRBD1 matching 7 bases. This CDR3 is 14 amino acids long. J gave up 0 bases and V 8 bases, and 6 bases lay outside the gene matches. Germline values: CDR1 MNHNS, CDR2 SASEGT. CDR3 sequence reads: CASEGQGVNTEAFF. The CDR3 DNA is TGTGCCAGCGAGGGGCAGGGGGTGAACACTGAAGCTTTCTTT.

Notes on this clonotype: An end of the junction differs from the germline gene, which may be a read error. This sequence joins TRBV5-6 and TRBJ2-2, with D possibly being TRBD1 or TRBD2 (5 bases each). This CDR3 contains 17 residues. Germline CDR1 reads SGHDT; CDR2 reads YYEEEE. CDR3 amino acids: CASSLPQAQGHTGELFF. CDR3 DNA sequence: TGTGCCAGCAGCTTGCCCCAAGCCCAGGGCCACACCGGGGAGCTGTTCTTT.

This clonotype was observed a handful of times. The chain uses TRBV5-1 and TRBJ2-3; TRBD2 aligns across 7 bases. Trimming cost V 4 bases and J 2 bases; bases outside gene matches: 4. The germline gives CDR1 SGHRS, CDR2 YFSETQ. The CDR3 sequence is 14 residues long. The chain's CDR3 is CASSRGSPTDTQYF. As DNA, the CDR3 is TGCGCCAGCAGCCGCGGGAGCCCCACAGATACGCAGTATTTT.

Ten or more counts support this clonotype. V gene TRBV29-1 combines with J gene TRBJ2-5, with D maybe TRBD1 (5 bases). The CDR3 is made up of 12 amino acids. CDR1 and CDR2 from the germline V gene are SQVTM and ANQGSEA. V was shortened by 4 bases and J by 1 base, with 7 bases between the two germline ends. The CDR3 nucleotides read TGCAGCGTTGTAACAGGCCAAGAGACCCAGTACTTC. It codes for CSVVTGQETQYF.

Concerning this clonotype: An end of the junction does not agree with germline; a read error may underlie this. J is TRBJ2-3 and V is TRBV29-1; 14 nucleotides align to TRBD2. The CDR3 totals 17 residues. Per germline, CDR1 SQVTM and CDR2 ANQGSEA. CDR3 bases: TGCAGCCTACAAGGGACTAGCGGGAGAGTGTATACAGATATGCAGTATTTT. Protein: CSLQGTSGRVYTDMQYF.

A remark on this clonotype: Given a much more abundant clone one base away, this may be a read error. The rearrangement links TRBV29-1 to TRBJ2-5; 10 nucleotides line up with TRBD2. Per the germline V gene, CDR1 is SQVTM and CDR2 is ANQGSEA. The CDR3 has 15 amino acids. The chain's CDR3 is CSVGALAGAREIQYF. In DNA form, the CDR3 reads TGCAGCGTTGGAGCTCTAGCGGGAGCTCGAGAGATCCAGTACTTC.

This CDR3 reads CASSLTGDQNTEAFF. Written as DNA, the CDR3 is TGTGCCAGCTCACTCACAGGGGACCAGAACACTGAAGCTTTCTTT. The chain links TRBV18 to TRBJ1-1; 7 bases agree with TRBD1. The CDR3 is made up of 15 amino acids. Germline V CDR1 and CDR2: KGHSH, LQKENI. Losses at the gene ends were 4 bases for V and 1 base for J; bases not matched to a gene: 6.

The gene calls are TRBV5-4 and TRBJ2-3; D is perhaps TRBD2 (6 bases). Germline assignment: CDR1 SGHNT and CDR2 YYREEE (reference sequence). V was shortened by 3 bases and J by 6 bases, with 14 bases between the two germline ends. The CDR3 runs to 14 residues. The CDR3 nucleotides are TGTGCCAGCAGCTACGGACATGGGAGGGATACGCAGTATTTT. Encoded protein: CASSYGHGRDTQYF.

Concerning this clonotype: The CDR3 does not close with the conserved phenylalanine or tryptophan, likely indicating a read error. The genes are TRBV11-2 and TRBJ1-1; tentative D call: TRBD1 (6 bases). The germline CDR1 and CDR2 sequences are SGHAT and FQNNGV. CDR3 length: 15 residues. The CDR3 DNA reads as TGCGCCAGCAGCTTAGGGACAAGGATGAACACTGAAGCTTTCTCT. It translates to CASSLGTRMNTEAFS.

As for this clonotype: One end of the junction varies from germline; a read error may be responsible. This chain uses TRBV5-1 with TRBJ2-3; tentatively, D is TRBD2 (6 bases). The CDR3 covers 20 residues. CDR1 and CDR2 (germline): SGHRS, YFSETQ. DNA for the CDR3: TGCACCAGCAGCTTGGAGGCCCCGGGACTGCGAATTACTAGCACAGATACGCAGTATTTT. This encodes CTSSLEAPGLRITSTDTQYF.

On this clonotype itself: With a much larger clone just one base away, this may be a read error. The V call is TRBV5-1, the J call TRBJ2-2, with TRBD2 matching over 10 bases. The CDR3 spans 15 residues. Germline values: CDR1 SGHRS, CDR2 YFSETQ. The CDR3 nucleotides read TGCGCCAGCAGCTTGACTAGCGGGGTCACCGGGGAGCTGTCTTTT. It translates to CASSLTSGVTGELSF.

A note on this clonotype: No conserved phenylalanine or tryptophan is present at the end of the CDR3, so a read error is the likely explanation. In DNA form, the CDR3 reads TGTGCTAGCAGCCCGAGGGGAGCCCATGGCTACACCTTA. Its translation: CASSPRGAHGYTL. The chain links TRBV11-3 to TRBJ1-2; D might be TRBD1 (5 bases). The CDR3 totals 13 residues. CDR1 is SGHNT and CDR2 is YENEEA in the germline V gene.

The CDR3 region is CASSGGGSSGANVLTF. The CDR3 coding sequence is TGTGCCAGCAGCGGGGGTGGGAGCTCTGGGGCCAACGTCCTGACTTTC. This chain joins TRBV9 and TRBJ2-6, with D maybe TRBD2 (5 bases). V was cut by 3 bases and J by 0 bases, with 10 bases left in between. The CDR3 is made up of 16 amino acids. Germline CDR1 is SGDLS and CDR2 is YYNGEE.

Regarding this clonotype: A much larger clone differs from this one at a single base, so this may be a read error. The conserved phenylalanine or tryptophan is not found at the CDR3 terminus, so this likely reflects a read error. The chain is built from TRBV6-5 and TRBJ2-3; no definite D call. The germline CDR1 and CDR2 sequences are MNHEY and SVGAGI. Trimming stripped 10 bases from V and 0 bases from J, with 11 bases between. The CDR3 has 13 residues. CDR3 sequence reads: CATSLPSTDTQYL. CDR3 nucleotide sequence: TGTGCCACCTCCCTGCCGAGCACAGATACGCAGTATCTT.

This clonotype appeared a single time. This clone may be a read error of a much larger clone one base away. The CDR3 region has the DNA TGTGCCATCAGTGAGTCGTTCCTCTCAGGGTTAGGGGCTGAAGCTTTCTTT. It encodes CAISESFLSGLGAEAFF. This chain uses TRBV10-3 with TRBJ1-1; a weak D match, TRBD1 (5 bases). V lost 0 bases and J lost 6, with 20 bases in between. The CDR3 has 17 residues. Germline-derived CDR1 and CDR2 are ENHRY and SYGVKD.

This clonotype appeared a few times. With a much larger clone just one base away, this may be a read error. The chain links TRBV6-1 to TRBJ1-1, with 7 bases identical to TRBD1. The CDR3 is made up of 13 amino acids. CDR1 MNHNS and CDR2 SASEGT come from the germline V gene. The CDR3 DNA is TGTGCCGGCAGTGCCACAGGGGAGACTGAAGCTTTCTTT. Encoded protein: CAGSATGETEAFF.

The CDR3 coding sequence is TGCATCCCCATAGGGGGGAGGAATCAGCCCCAGCATTTT. Translation: CIPIGGRNQPQHF. The rearrangement uses TRBV29-1 and TRBJ1-5, with TRBD1 as a possible D gene (6 bases). The CDR3 runs 13 residues. Looked up from germline, CDR1 is SQVTM and CDR2 is ANQGSEA.

This chain uses TRBV29-1 with TRBJ2-3; D remains ambiguous. CDR3 length: 11 residues. Trimming stripped 2 bases from V and 2 bases from J, with 2 bases between. Germline CDR1 SQVTM, CDR2 ANQGSEA. The CDR3 sequence: CSVELTDTQYF. CDR3 bases: TGCAGCGTTGAACTCACAGATACGCAGTATTTT.